The T cell receptor (beta chain) described here comes from a study of cytomegalovirus exposure and HLA in healthy donors. Across the study: A preliminary data release comprised 91 million or so unique TCRs obtained from HLA-typed donors.

The CDR3 totals 12 residues. The V gene lost 2 bases and the J gene lost 3 bases, with 8 bases spanning the gap. From germline, CDR1 is SQVTM and CDR2 ANQGSEA. Study-level findings and limits: CMV serostatus alone was available as immune exposure information.

Notes on this clone: The antigen remains undetermined.

With 60 Vbeta and 13 Jbeta primers, the PCR was carried out. Only in-frame clones appear in the TCRdb table, and some are missing; sequencing was by immunoSEQ multiplex PCR. The table lists 160,000 or so clones, 60% to 85% of them singletons. The chain couples TRBV29-1 to TRBJ2-7, with a weak D call TRBD1 (6 bases). Source material: PBMCs. This TCR was recovered from a man aged 50 to 60 in good health and CMV-seropositive. DNA for the CDR3: TGCAGCGTTGAACAACAGGGCTACGAGCAGTACTTC. Its protein product is CSVEQQGYEQYF.